The TCR beta chain under discussion was sequenced for a study of blood T cell repertoires in COVID-19. Study information: Acute and convalescent COVID-19 samples came from the United States, Italy and Spain. Nucleic acid was either cDNA or gDNA, and it came from T cells, B-cell-depleted T cells, or PBMCs.

Per germline, CDR1 LNHDA and CDR2 SQIVND (reference sequence). The CDR3 contains 14 residues. Original processing notes: Amplification with reference gene primers provided the estimates of nucleated cell counts. Clones were read by immunoSEQ multiplex PCR, and TCRdb kept only the in-frame ones, dropping some. The V and J calls and clone size are taken from that table; D and trimming were inferred from the DNA. The sample holds 140,000 to 150,000 clones; 65% to 85% are singletons and the top ten take 10% to 15%. Sequenced material: peripheral blood. This TCR derives from a man in his fifties or sixties with active or convalescent COVID-19. The rearrangement joins TRBV19 to TRBJ2-7; 8 nucleotides match TRBD1. The DNA of the CDR3 is TGTGCAAACCATCGCAGGGGGCCCCTTTTTGAGCAGTACTTC. Protein: CANHRRGPLFEQYF.